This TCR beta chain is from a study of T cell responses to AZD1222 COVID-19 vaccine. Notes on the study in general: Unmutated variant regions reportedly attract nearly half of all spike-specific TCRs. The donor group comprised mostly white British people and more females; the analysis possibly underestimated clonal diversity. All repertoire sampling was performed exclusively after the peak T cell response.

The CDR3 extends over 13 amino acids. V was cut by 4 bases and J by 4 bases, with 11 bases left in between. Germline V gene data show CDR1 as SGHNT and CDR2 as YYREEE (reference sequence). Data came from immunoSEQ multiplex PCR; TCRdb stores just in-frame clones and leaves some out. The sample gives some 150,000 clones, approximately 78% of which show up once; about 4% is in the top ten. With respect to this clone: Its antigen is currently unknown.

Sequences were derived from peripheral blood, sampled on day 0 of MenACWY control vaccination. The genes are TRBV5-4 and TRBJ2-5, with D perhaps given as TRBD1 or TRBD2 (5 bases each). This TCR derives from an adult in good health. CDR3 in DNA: TGTGCCAGCAGCGACGCTGGGGGAGAGACCCAGTACTTC. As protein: CASSDAGGETQYF.